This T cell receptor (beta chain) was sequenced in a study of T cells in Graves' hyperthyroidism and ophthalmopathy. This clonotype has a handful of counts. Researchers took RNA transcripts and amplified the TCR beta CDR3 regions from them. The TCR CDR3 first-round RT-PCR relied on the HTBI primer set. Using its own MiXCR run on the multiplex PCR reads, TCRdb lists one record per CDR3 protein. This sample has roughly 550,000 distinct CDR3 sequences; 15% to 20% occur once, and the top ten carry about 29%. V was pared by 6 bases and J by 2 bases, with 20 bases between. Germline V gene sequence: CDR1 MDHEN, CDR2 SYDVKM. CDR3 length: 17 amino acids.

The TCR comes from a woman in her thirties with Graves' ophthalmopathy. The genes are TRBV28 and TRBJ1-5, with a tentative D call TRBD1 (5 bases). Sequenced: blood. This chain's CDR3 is CASSLWIGAGGNQPQHF. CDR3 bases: TGTGCCAGCAGCCTCTGGATTGGGGCGGGCGGCAATCAGCCCCAGCATTTT.